The clone carrying this TCR beta chain was detected many times. Its specificity is unknown. This sample was taken from a study of T cell repertoires in cytomegalovirus infection. Study at large: Public signatures in TCR beta pointed to CMV infection and matching HLA type.

From the reads, TCRdb called clonotypes with MiXCR, one entry per CDR3 protein. The top ten hold around half of the sample, which has 250,000 or so distinct CDR3 sequences, approximately 15% seen once. Study observations and caveats: People with CMV and the relevant HLA were identified by cumulative public TCR beta family frequency. CMV-specific HLA-C-restricted TCR beta clonotypes dominated the ex vivo response.

The CDR3 extends over 16 amino acids. Germline CDR1 is LGHNA and CDR2 is YNFKEQ. The germline V and J ends were trimmed by 1 base and 4 bases, with 14 bases remaining between them. The chain employs TRBV4-2 and TRBJ1-5; D is perhaps TRBD1 (5 bases). Sequenced: CD8+ T cells from PBMCs. The sequence derives from a human donor in good health (CMV status not recorded). Some clones in this sample may be carry-over from other donors' samples. The CDR3 DNA is TGTGCCAGCAGCCAAGGCGTTTTGGGGGGGAATCAGCCCCAGCATTTT. Protein sequence: CASSQGVLGGNQPQHF.